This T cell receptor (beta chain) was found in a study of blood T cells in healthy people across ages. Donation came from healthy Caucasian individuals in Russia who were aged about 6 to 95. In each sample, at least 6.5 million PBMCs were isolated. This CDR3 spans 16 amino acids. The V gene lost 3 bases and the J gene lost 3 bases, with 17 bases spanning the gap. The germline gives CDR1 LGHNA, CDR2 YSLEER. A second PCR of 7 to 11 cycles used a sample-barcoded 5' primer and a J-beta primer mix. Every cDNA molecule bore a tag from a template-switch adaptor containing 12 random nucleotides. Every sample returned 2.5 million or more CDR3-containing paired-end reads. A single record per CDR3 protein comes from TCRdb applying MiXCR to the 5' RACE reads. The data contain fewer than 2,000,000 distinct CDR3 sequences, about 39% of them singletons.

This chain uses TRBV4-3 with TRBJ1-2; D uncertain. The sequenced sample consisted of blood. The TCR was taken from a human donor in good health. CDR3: CASSHRLEQIYYGYTF. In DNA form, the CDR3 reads TGCGCCAGCAGCCACCGTTTGGAGCAGATTTACTATGGCTACACCTTC.